The 31 T cell receptor beta chains given below trace back to one sample, sequenced in a study of shared clonotypes between healthy human individuals. Clones were sequenced by immunoSEQ multiplex PCR, and TCRdb holds only the in-frame ones, with some missing. The table shows under 600,000 clones, with about three quarters occurring only once. Material for sequencing was PBMCs. These receptors all stem from a woman between 40 and 50 years old in good health. Some clones in this sample may be carry-over from other donors' samples.

The CDR3 DNA follows: TGCGCCAGCAGCCGTGGACGGACAGGGTCCCCCTCTGGAAACACCATATATTTT. This encodes CASSRGRTGSPSGNTIYF. J is TRBJ1-3 and V is TRBV5-1; 8 bases are shared with TRBD1. The CDR3 runs 18 residues. CDR1 and CDR2 from the germline V gene are SGHRS and YFSETQ. The ends lost 4 bases at V and 0 bases at J; junction bases unmatched: 12. Full variable domain (remainder filled in from reference TRBV5-1 and TRBJ1-3): KAGVTQTPRYLIKTRGQQVTLSCSPISGHRSVSWYQQTPGQGLQFLFEYFSETQRNKGNFPGRFSGRQFSNSRSEMNVSTLELGDSALYLCASSRGRTGSPSGNTIYFGEGSWLTVV.

The rearrangement links TRBV28 to TRBJ2-7, with 10 bases fitting TRBD2. Germline V CDR1 and CDR2: MDHEN, SYDVKM. The CDR3 length is 17 residues. The V gene end was trimmed by 6 bases and the J gene end by 5 bases; junction bases not matched to a gene: 16. CDR3 amino acids: CASSPIMFGTSAHEQYF. CDR3 in DNA: TGTGCCAGCAGCCCGATAATGTTCGGGACTAGCGCCCACGAGCAGTACTTC.

CDR3 in amino acids: CASSLGLAGGTYNEQFF. The CDR3 nucleotides are TGCGCCAGCAGCTTGGGACTAGCGGGAGGTACTTACAATGAGCAGTTCTTC. The chain recombines TRBV5-1 with TRBJ2-1; 13 nucleotides line up with TRBD2. From germline, CDR1 is SGHRS and CDR2 YFSETQ. The J segment lost 4 bases and the V segment lost 0 bases, leaving 4 bases of the junction unmatched. The CDR3 length is 17 residues.

This clone was seen a few times. This rearrangement joins TRBV10-3 to TRBJ1-1, with D unclear. The V end was cut by 6 bases, the J end by 0 bases, with 8 bases between. CDR3 length: 13 residues. From germline, CDR1 is ENHRY and CDR2 SYGVKD. This CDR3 reads CAIRETVNTEAFF. In DNA, the CDR3 is TGTGCCATCAGAGAAACAGTGAACACTGAAGCTTTCTTT.

The chain is built from TRBV7-2 and TRBJ2-5, with TRBD2 matching over 11 bases. CDR1 is SGHTA and CDR2 is FQGNSA in the germline V gene. The CDR3 is 16 residues long. J gave up 8 bases and V 0 bases, and 8 bases lay outside the gene matches. The CDR3 sequence: CASSLAIAGGVATQYF. The DNA of the CDR3 is TGTGCCAGCAGCTTAGCAATAGCGGGGGGGGTGGCCACCCAGTACTTC.

The chain has TRBV7-2 and TRBJ2-1; 11 bases fit TRBD2. With 5 bases clipped from V and 8 bases from J, the junction kept 11 bases outside the gene matches. Germline CDR1 SGHTA, CDR2 FQGNSA. The CDR3 loop spans 16 amino acids. The CDR3 loop is CASSQKLAGEIDEQFF. The CDR3 coding sequence is TGTGCCAGCAGCCAGAAACTAGCGGGAGAAATCGATGAGCAGTTCTTC. The complete variable domain, with remaining parts taken from reference TRBV7-2 and TRBJ2-1, reads GAGVSQSPSNKVTEKGKDVELRCDPISGHTALYWYRQSLGQGLEFLIYFQGNSAPDKSGLPSDRFSAERTGGSVSTLTIQRTQQEDSAVYLCASSQKLAGEIDEQFFGPGTRLTVL.

The V gene is TRBV7-2, the J gene TRBJ1-1, with a tentative D call TRBD1 (5 bases). Germline V gene data show CDR1 as SGHTA and CDR2 as FQGNSA. Deletions cut 2 bases from V and 0 bases from J, with 10 bases between. CDR3 length: 15 residues. Here the CDR3 reads CASSLPTAMNTEAFF. CDR3 DNA: TGTGCCAGCAGCTTACCGACAGCGATGAACACTGAAGCTTTCTTT.

V is TRBV15 and J is TRBJ2-1, with D perhaps TRBD2 (5 bases). The V gene's germline CDR1 is LNHNV and CDR2 YYDKDF (reference sequence). The CDR3 consists of 16 residues. Trimming cost V 0 bases and J 8 bases, with 17 bases left between them. The CDR3 loop reads CATSRDLAGLGDEQFF. In DNA form, the CDR3 reads TGTGCCACCAGCAGAGATCTGGCGGGCCTTGGGGATGAGCAGTTCTTC.

The chain couples TRBV28 to TRBJ2-2, with 10 bases identical to TRBD2. The CDR3 is 15 amino acids. J lost 2 bases, V lost 6 bases, and 3 bases had no gene match. Looked up from germline, CDR1 is MDHEN and CDR2 is SYDVKM. CDR3 in amino acids: CASSLAGDNTGELFF. The CDR3 DNA is TGTGCCAGCAGCCTAGCGGGAGATAACACCGGGGAGCTGTTTTTT.

This chain joins TRBV9 and TRBJ2-2; possible D gene TRBD2, 7 bases. Trimming took off 0 bases at V and 7 bases at J, with 22 bases between the two ends. This CDR3 comprises 18 residues. CDR1 and CDR2 from the germline V gene are SGDLS and YYNGEE. CDR3 coding DNA: TGTGCCAGCAGCGTAGGTGCCCCTAGGGGGGGGCAGAGCGGGGAGCTGTTTTTT. It specifies CASSVGAPRGGQSGELFF.

The V gene is TRBV6-5, the J gene TRBJ2-7; no definite D call. There are 13 residues in the CDR3. The germline V and J ends were trimmed by 6 bases and 6 bases, with 15 bases remaining between them. The germline gives CDR1 MNHEY, CDR2 SVGAGI. In DNA, the CDR3 is TGTGCCAGCAGCCCCCACTCGGACGGCGAGCAGTACTTC. Protein: CASSPHSDGEQYF.

A remark on this clone: Additional DNA sequences in this sample encode the identical CDR3. The rearrangement uses TRBV29-1 and TRBJ2-7, with 9 bases that match TRBD1. The J segment lost 3 bases and the V segment lost 0 bases, leaving 6 bases of the junction unmatched. Germline assignment: CDR1 SQVTM and CDR2 ANQGSEA. CDR3 length: 15 amino acids. The CDR3 DNA is TGCAGCGTTGAAGATAGGAGGACAGGGGTCTACGAGCAGTACTTC. Its protein product is CSVEDRRTGVYEQYF.

This clone was recorded only once. The chain couples TRBV4-2 to TRBJ2-2; 8 nucleotides agree with TRBD2. This CDR3 is built from 18 residues. V lost 0 bases, J lost 0 bases, and 6 bases stayed unmatched. CDR1 LGHNA and CDR2 YNFKEQ come from the germline V gene. The CDR3 coding sequence is TGTGCCAGCAGCCAAGACCCCTTTAGCGGGGCGAACACCGGGGAGCTGTTTTTT. Translation gives CASSQDPFSGANTGELFF.

The rearrangement links TRBV4-1 to TRBJ1-3; possible D gene TRBD1, 6 bases. The CDR3 covers 17 residues. V gave up 1 base and J gave up 0 bases, with 13 bases separating them. Per the germline V gene, CDR1 is MGHRA and CDR2 is YSYEKL. The CDR3 loop reads CASSQGVGANSGNTIYF. In nucleotides, the CDR3 is TGCGCCAGCAGCCAAGGGGTGGGGGCCAACTCTGGAAACACCATATATTTT.

The chain couples TRBV11-2 to TRBJ1-5; tentatively, D is TRBD1 (6 bases). Germline V CDR1 and CDR2: SGHAT, FQNNGV. CDR3 length equals 15 residues. V was trimmed by 2 bases and J by 7 bases, leaving 15 bases between them. The CDR3 region is CASSLNQGINQPQHF. Here the CDR3 DNA reads TGTGCCAGCAGCTTAAATCAGGGGATTAACCAGCCCCAGCATTTT.

The chain joins TRBV28 to TRBJ1-1; D gene uncertain. The CDR3 has 11 residues. Germline CDR1 is MDHEN and CDR2 is SYDVKM. Trimming took 2 bases from V and 5 from J, leaving 3 bases between them. The chain's CDR3 is CASSLGTEAFF. Here the CDR3 DNA reads TGTGCCAGCAGTTTAGGTACTGAAGCTTTCTTT.

This clone was picked up many times. The rearrangement joins TRBV29-1 to TRBJ1-2; D gene unclear. CDR3 length equals 11 residues. Germline V CDR1 and CDR2: SQVTM, ANQGSEA. Trimming pared 4 bases from V and 4 bases from J, leaving 7 bases between. CDR3 amino acids: CSVVGRYGYTF. CDR3 nucleotide sequence: TGCAGCGTTGTAGGACGCTATGGCTACACCTTC.

The V call is TRBV27, the J call TRBJ2-3; 10 nucleotides line up with TRBD2. This CDR3 has 19 residues. The junction had 14 bases not matched to a gene; V was cut back by 0 bases and J by 5 bases. Germline-derived CDR1 and CDR2 are MNHEY and SMNVEV (reference sequence). The CDR3 region is CASSLSRRRASGRRDTQYF. The CDR3 region has the DNA TGTGCCAGCAGTTTATCTCGAAGACGGGCTAGCGGGAGACGAGATACGCAGTATTTT.

The chain combines TRBV28 with TRBJ1-1; 7 bases match TRBD1. CDR3 length: 14 residues. CDR1 and CDR2 (germline): MDHEN, SYDVKM. V gave up 10 bases and J gave up 0 bases; unmatched junction bases: 8. The CDR3 here is CAIRQGPLNTEAFF. The CDR3 nucleotides read TGTGCCATCAGACAGGGTCCCCTGAACACTGAAGCTTTCTTT.

This clone was detected only a few times. The chain recombines TRBV19 with TRBJ1-1, with D possibly being TRBD1 (5 bases). The CDR3 loop spans 14 amino acids. Germline values: CDR1 LNHDA, CDR2 SQIVND (reference sequence). V was clipped by 4 bases and J by 5 bases, with 14 bases between them. The CDR3, as DNA: TGTGCCAGTAGTACCCAGGGTTTCGCAACTGAAGCTTTCTTT. Translated: CASSTQGFATEAFF.

The chain combines TRBV28 with TRBJ1-2, with unresolved D. The length of the CDR3 is 13 residues. Germline CDR1 MDHEN, CDR2 SYDVKM. The ends were cut back, 1 base at V and 2 bases at J, with 5 bases in the middle. CDR3 loop: CASSLFWNYGYTF. CDR3 bases: TGTGCCAGCAGTTTATTCTGGAACTATGGCTACACCTTC.

The chain combines TRBV5-1 with TRBJ2-3, with 7 positions matching TRBD2. The CDR3 length is 14 residues. V was clipped by 1 base and J by 1 base; unmatched bases: 0. Per the germline V gene, CDR1 is SGHRS and CDR2 is YFSETQ. Written as DNA, the CDR3 is TGCGCCAGCAGCTTGAGCGGGGGCACAGATACGCAGTATTTT. It codes for CASSLSGGTDTQYF.

V and J are TRBV28 and TRBJ2-5; D may be TRBD1 (6 bases). The J call may not be correct, given that the DNA end is closer to TRBJ2-7. The CDR3 totals 13 residues. Looked up from germline, CDR1 is MDHEN and CDR2 is SYDVKM. In nucleotides, the CDR3 is TGTGCCACCGCGACAGGATACTCCTACGAGCAGTACTTC. This encodes CATATGYSYEQYF.

The chain uses TRBV19 and TRBJ1-4, with D uncertain. The CDR3 length is 14 residues. V gave up 3 bases and J gave up 0 bases, with 5 bases separating them. The germline V gene has CDR1 LNHDA and CDR2 SQIVND (reference sequence). In nucleotides, the CDR3 is TGTGCCAGTAGTATGCGAGCAACTAATGAAAAACTGTTTTTT. Translating it yields CASSMRATNEKLFF. The full variable domain, in which reference TRBV19 and TRBJ1-4 provide the parts outside the CDR3, is DGGITQSPKYLFRKEGQNVTLSCEQNLNHDAMYWYRQDPGQGLRLIYYSQIVNDFQKGDIAEGYSVSREKKESFPLTVTSAQKNPTAFYLCASSMRATNEKLFFGSGTQLSVL.

V gene TRBV7-3 combines with J gene TRBJ2-2; the D is unclear. CDR3 length equals 13 residues. Germline V gene data show CDR1 as SGHTA and CDR2 as FQGTGA. Deletions cut 8 bases from V and 2 bases from J, with 9 bases between. Here the CDR3 reads CASHKGNTGELFF. Here the CDR3 DNA reads TGTGCCAGCCACAAGGGTAACACCGGGGAGCTGTTTTTT.

The chain joins TRBV18 to TRBJ2-2; D not certain. The CDR3 spans 14 residues. Germline values: CDR1 KGHSH, CDR2 LQKENI. V lost 6 bases, J lost 6 bases, and 14 bases lay in between. The CDR3, as DNA: TGTGCCAGCTCCGATCTTAGCACGGCCGGGGAGCTGTTTTTT. It specifies CASSDLSTAGELFF.

Remarks on this clone: Additional DNA sequences in this sample encode the identical CDR3. The chain employs TRBV28 and TRBJ2-7; possibly TRBD1 or TRBD2 for D (6 bases each). Germline assignment: CDR1 MDHEN and CDR2 SYDVKM. Trimming shortened V by 6 bases and J by 0 bases, and 9 bases separated the two germline ends. The CDR3 covers 13 residues. CDR3 protein: CASSRGRSYEQYF. CDR3 bases: TGTGCCAGCAGCCGGGGGCGCTCCTACGAGCAGTACTTC.

Of note for this clone: A much larger clone differs from this one at a single base, so this may be a read error. V and J are TRBV28 and TRBJ1-6, with TRBD1 identical over 8 bases. Germline CDR1 and CDR2: MDHEN and SYDVKM. Unmatched junction bases numbered 9, after V lost 5 bases and J lost 6 bases. This CDR3 contains 16 residues. CDR3 amino acids: CASSHWGTGGNSPLHF. DNA of the CDR3: TGTGCCAGCAGTCACTGGGGCACAGGGGGTAATTCACCCCTCCACTTT.

This clone has at least ten counts. The genes are TRBV9 and TRBJ1-1, with 7 bases identical to TRBD1. V dropped 6 bases and J dropped 0; count of bases not matched to a gene: 5. Per germline, CDR1 SGDLS and CDR2 YYNGEE. The CDR3 extends over 14 amino acids. The CDR3 region is CASNTGDLNTEAFF. DNA for the CDR3: TGTGCCAGCAACACAGGGGACCTGAACACTGAAGCTTTCTTT.

The rearrangement links TRBV2 to TRBJ2-7; D not resolved. The CDR3 is 13 residues long. Germline CDR1 SNHLY, CDR2 FYNNEI. V was pared by 6 bases and J by 4 bases, with 13 bases between. The CDR3 is CASRPDVSYEQYF. DNA for the CDR3: TGTGCCAGCAGACCGGACGTTAGTTACGAGCAGTACTTC. The whole variable domain, filled in from reference TRBV2 and TRBJ2-7, reads EPEVTQTPSHQVTQMGQEVILRCVPISNHLYFYWYRQILGQKVEFLVSFYNNEISEKSEIFDDQFSVERPDGSNFTLKIRSTKLEDSAMYFCASRPDVSYEQYFGPGTRLTVT.

The rearrangement uses TRBV7-2 and TRBJ2-2; 10 bases map to TRBD1. This CDR3 region has 16 residues. Germline CDR1 reads SGHTA; CDR2 reads FQGNSA. V lost 2 bases, J lost 5 bases, and 5 bases stayed unmatched. This CDR3 reads CASSLWDRGGTGELFF. The CDR3 DNA is TGTGCCAGCAGCTTATGGGACAGGGGTGGGACCGGGGAGCTGTTTTTT.